The 25 T cell receptor beta chains in this list originate from one sample, sequenced in a study of blood T cells in healthy people across ages. Then a second PCR, running about 6 to 11 cycles, was carried out with a sample-barcoded 5' primer and a J-beta primer mix. TCRdb processed the 5' RACE reads anew with MiXCR; each CDR3 protein has one entry. This table holds 800,000 to 950,000 distinct CDR3 sequences, almost 30% found once. The same sample was also studied in work on T cells of mothers and their children.

Material: blood. The receptor source for this set is a woman aged 40 to 50 in good health.

Comments on this clonotype: Possible read error: a much larger clone is one base away. V and J are TRBV29-1 and TRBJ2-1; 11 bases are shared with TRBD2. Per germline, CDR1 SQVTM and CDR2 ANQGSEA. The CDR3 is 16 amino acids. Trimming cost V 0 bases and J 13 bases; bases outside gene matches: 14. The CDR3 loop is CSVEDVSGGAGETQFF. CDR3 sequence (DNA): TGCAGCGTTGAAGACGTTAGCGGGGGGGCCGGGGAGACCCAGTTCTTC.

The chain uses TRBV28 and TRBJ2-4; the D gene is possibly TRBD1 (5 bases). The DNA end favors TRBJ2-7, so the J call may be wrong. The CDR3 loop spans 15 amino acids. Germline loops: CDR1 MDHEN, CDR2 SYDVKM. The CDR3 region is CASSITGVPPYEQYF. DNA of the CDR3: TGTGCCAGTAGTATAACAGGTGTCCCACCCTACGAGCAGTACTTC.

The chain links TRBV5-1 to TRBJ1-1, with 9 positions matching TRBD1. The CDR3 has 15 amino acids. J was trimmed by 1 base and V by 6 bases; bases with no gene match: 7. Germline V gene sequence: CDR1 SGHRS, CDR2 YFSETQ. CDR3 amino acids: CASTAGQGANTEAFF. As DNA, the CDR3 is TGCGCCAGCACCGCGGGACAGGGAGCGAACACTGAAGCTTTCTTT.

The V and J genes are TRBV7-9 and TRBJ1-2; a possible D gene is TRBD1 (5 bases). V gave up 8 bases and J gave up 3 bases, with 13 bases separating them. The CDR3 covers 13 residues. Looked up from germline, CDR1 is SEHNR and CDR2 is FQNEAQ (reference sequence). This CDR3 reads CASVPRRDYGYTF. The CDR3 DNA reads as TGTGCCAGCGTCCCTCGCAGGGACTATGGCTACACCTTC.

The sample holds a few counts of this clonotype. The V call is TRBV12-3 or TRBV12-4, the J call TRBJ1-3, with D uncertain. The CDR3 length is 17 residues. Trimming took 6 bases from V and 0 from J, leaving 18 bases between them. In nucleotides, the CDR3 is TGTGCCAGCAGCTCACCCCCTTCAGCCTTCTCTGGAAACACCATATATTTT. Protein: CASSSPPSAFSGNTIYF.

This clonotype has at least ten counts. This sequence joins TRBV6-5 and TRBJ1-6; unclear D gene. Germline V CDR1 and CDR2: MNHEY, SVGAGI. The CDR3 loop spans 18 amino acids. Between the trimmed V and J ends, which lost 4 bases and 2 bases, there was a span of 18 bases. CDR3 sequence (DNA): TGTGCCAGCAGTTGGGCAGTCCAAGGAGGTACCTATAATTCACCCCTCCACTTT. Its translation is CASSWAVQGGTYNSPLHF.

The chain employs TRBV6-5 and TRBJ2-2; possibly TRBD1 for D (5 bases). V was shortened by 8 bases and J by 5 bases, with 15 bases between the two germline ends. This CDR3 has 14 residues. Germline CDR1 and CDR2: MNHEY and SVGAGI. This chain's CDR3 is CASRSLGETGELFF. The DNA of the CDR3 is TGTGCCAGCCGCTCGCTAGGGGAAACCGGGGAGCTGTTTTTT.

This clonotype was seen a few times. The genes are TRBV20-1 and TRBJ1-5; 7 bases are shared with TRBD1. This CDR3 region has 14 residues. Unmatched junction bases numbered 7, after V lost 5 bases and J lost 3 bases. CDR1 and CDR2 (germline): DFQATT, SNEGSKA (reference sequence). CDR3 coding DNA: TGCAGTGCTGGAAACAGGGGTAACAATCAGCCCCAGCATTTT. Encoded protein: CSAGNRGNNQPQHF.

This clonotype has a count of ten or more. This rearrangement joins TRBV29-1 to TRBJ1-5, with 8 bases matching TRBD1. Germline V gene data show CDR1 as SQVTM and CDR2 as ANQGSEA. V was pared by 4 bases and J by 1 base, with 9 bases of the junction left unmatched. There are 16 residues in the CDR3. The CDR3 DNA is TGCAGCGTTGGAGGAGCCGGGACAGGCAGCAATCAGCCCCAGCATTTT. Amino acid sequence: CSVGGAGTGSNQPQHF. Supplemented by reference TRBV29-1 and TRBJ1-5, the full variable domain reads SAVISQKPSRDICQRGTSLTIQCQVDSQVTMMFWYRQQPGQSLTLIATANQGSEATYESGFVIDKFPISRPNLTFSTLTVSNMSPEDSSIYLCSVGGAGTGSNQPQHFGDGTRLSIL.

The table lists this clonotype with many counts. The V and J genes are TRBV20-1 and TRBJ1-2; D gene ambiguous. V gave up 0 bases and J gave up 7 bases, with 6 bases separating them. The CDR3 loop spans 11 amino acids. Germline CDR1 DFQATT, CDR2 SNEGSKA (reference sequence). CDR3 in DNA: TGCAGTGCTAGAGACTACAGTGGCTACACCTTC. This sequence encodes CSARDYSGYTF.

This chain connects TRBV6-6 to TRBJ1-1, with a weak D call TRBD1 (5 bases). The CDR3 loop spans 13 amino acids. The V gene lost 3 bases and the J gene lost 8 bases, with 13 bases spanning the gap. Germline assignment: CDR1 MNHNY and CDR2 SVGAGI (reference sequence). CDR3 sequence: CASSYKTGGEAFF. DNA for the CDR3: TGTGCCAGCAGTTATAAAACCGGGGGGGAAGCTTTCTTT.

The J gene is TRBJ1-2, the V gene TRBV28; 10 bases agree with TRBD1. This CDR3 is 17 amino acids long. Trimming took 3 bases from V and 2 from J; bases not matched to a gene: 9. Germline V lookup: CDR1 MDHEN, CDR2 SYDVKM. The CDR3 spells CASSFSSPGQGNYGYTF. As DNA, the CDR3 is TGTGCCAGCAGTTTCTCTTCGCCGGGACAGGGGAACTATGGCTACACCTTC.

The genes are TRBV2 and TRBJ1-1; the match to TRBD1 covers 7 bases. The germline V gene encodes CDR1 SNHLY and CDR2 FYNNEI. V dropped 4 bases and J dropped 11; count of bases not matched to a gene: 16. The CDR3 spans 15 residues. The CDR3 DNA sequence: TGTGCCAGCAGTGCCCGACAGGGTCTTTTTTCTTTTGCTTTCTTT. Translating it yields CASSARQGLFSFAFF.

This rearrangement joins TRBV25-1 to TRBJ1-2; 7 bases align to TRBD1. From germline, CDR1 is MGHDK and CDR2 SYGVNS. This CDR3 is built from 13 residues. J lost 7 bases, V lost 6 bases, and 8 bases had no gene match. The CDR3 coding sequence is TGTGCCAGCAGAAGACAGGGTACTGGTGGCTACACCTTC. The encoded protein is CASRRQGTGGYTF.

This clonotype was detected once. The chain combines TRBV20-1 with TRBJ2-2; perhaps TRBD2 as D (5 bases). V was clipped by 0 bases and J by 1 base, with 12 bases between them. This CDR3 is built from 16 residues. Germline loops: CDR1 DFQATT, CDR2 SNEGSKA (reference sequence). CDR3: CSARDWRTGNTGELFF. CDR3 coding DNA: TGCAGTGCTAGAGATTGGAGGACTGGGAACACCGGGGAGCTGTTTTTT.

Ten or more counts support this clonotype. This sequence joins TRBV12-3 or TRBV12-4 and TRBJ1-6; TRBD1 matches 8 bases. The V and J ends lost 6 bases and 6 bases, in that order; junction bases with no gene match: 7. This CDR3 spans 15 amino acids. CDR3 loop: CASSPDRAVNSPLHF. CDR3 coding DNA: TGTGCCAGCAGCCCGGACAGGGCAGTTAATTCACCCCTCCACTTT.

The J gene is TRBJ2-1, the V gene TRBV27; TRBD1 aligns across 8 bases. This CDR3 is built from 14 residues. After removal of 6 bases from V and 6 bases from J, the junction contained 7 bases not matched to a gene. Germline-derived CDR1 and CDR2 are MNHEY and SMNVEV (reference sequence). The CDR3 DNA reads as TGTGCCAGCAGGTTACGGACAGGGTTCAATGAGCAGTTCTTC. This translates into CASRLRTGFNEQFF.

This clonotype showed up just a few times. The chain is built from TRBV12-3 or TRBV12-4 and TRBJ1-2; TRBD1 matches at 7 bases. V lost 5 bases, J lost 4 bases, and 7 bases stayed unmatched. This CDR3 spans 14 amino acids. The CDR3: CASSIETGPYGYTF. As DNA, the CDR3 is TGTGCCAGCAGTATAGAGACAGGGCCCTATGGCTACACCTTC.

This clonotype showed up just a few times. The gene calls are TRBV3-1 and TRBJ1-6; 9 nucleotides line up with TRBD1. Unmatched junction bases numbered 10, after V lost 3 bases and J lost 10 bases. From germline, CDR1 is LGHDT and CDR2 YNNKEL (reference sequence). This CDR3 contains 16 residues. Here the CDR3 reads CASSQRTGTGTSPLHF. The CDR3 DNA sequence: TGTGCCAGCAGCCAGAGGACCGGGACAGGGACCTCACCCCTCCACTTT. The entire variable domain, with the rest obtained from reference TRBV3-1 and TRBJ1-6, is as follows: DTAVSQTPKYLVTQMGNDKSIKCEQNLGHDTMYWYKQDSKKFLKIMFSYNNKELIINETVPNRFSPKSPDKAHLNLHINSLELGDSAVYFCASSQRTGTGTSPLHFGNGTRLTVT.

The rearrangement uses TRBV4-3 and TRBJ2-7; possibly TRBD1 for D (6 bases). The CDR3 loop spans 15 amino acids. With 1 base removed from V and 2 bases from J, the gap between germline ends came to 12 bases. Germline values: CDR1 LGHNA, CDR2 YSLEER. The CDR3 sequence: CASSQVATGTYEQYF. DNA for the CDR3: TGCGCCAGCAGCCAAGTCGCGACAGGAACCTACGAGCAGTACTTC.

This chain links TRBV27 with TRBJ1-2, with D possibly being TRBD1 (6 bases). Germline values: CDR1 MNHEY, CDR2 SMNVEV (reference sequence). V lost 6 bases to trimming and J lost 4 bases, with 15 bases between them. The CDR3 loop spans 14 amino acids. CDR3 in amino acids: CASRPGQIFYGYTF. Here the CDR3 DNA reads TGTGCCAGCAGACCAGGACAGATCTTCTATGGCTACACCTTC.

Many counts were recorded for this clonotype. V usage is TRBV28 and J usage is TRBJ2-7; unclear D gene. Germline loops: CDR1 MDHEN, CDR2 SYDVKM. The CDR3 sequence is 17 residues long. Trimming took off 5 bases at V and 0 bases at J, with 20 bases between the two ends. The CDR3 DNA is TGTGCCAGCAGTCTGCACAATTTACGTCCGGACTCCTACGAGCAGTACTTC. It translates to CASSLHNLRPDSYEQYF.

The genes are TRBV6-5 and TRBJ1-6; D is ambiguous. Germline V lookup: CDR1 MNHEY, CDR2 SVGAGI. With 7 bases removed from V and 5 bases from J, the gap between germline ends came to 15 bases. CDR3 length: 15 amino acids. CDR3 nucleotide sequence: TGTGCCAGCATGGACGCAACCCCAAATAATTCACCCCTCCACTTT. Protein sequence: CASMDATPNNSPLHF.

There are a few counts of this clonotype. The rearrangement uses TRBV29-1 and TRBJ2-7, with 10 bases aligning to TRBD2. The V gene's germline CDR1 is SQVTM and CDR2 ANQGSEA. With 5 bases clipped from V and 2 bases from J, the junction kept 21 bases outside the gene matches. This CDR3 has 19 amino acids. This chain's CDR3 is CSVQGWGIVSGGAAYEQYF. In nucleotides, the CDR3 is TGCAGCGTTCAGGGGTGGGGGATCGTAAGCGGGGGGGCCGCCTACGAGCAGTACTTC.

The rearrangement uses TRBV11-1 and TRBJ1-2; 7 positions match TRBD1. Germline assignment: CDR1 SGHAT and CDR2 FQDESV (reference sequence). The J segment lost 8 bases and the V segment lost 3 bases, leaving 12 bases of the junction unmatched. This CDR3 has 15 amino acids. The CDR3 DNA follows: TGTGCCAGCAGCTTCGACAGGGCAGGTTCGTCCGGCTACACCTTC. It codes for CASSFDRAGSSGYTF.